This TCR beta chain was sequenced in a study of blood T cell repertoires in COVID-19. The CDR3 length is 16 residues. V gave up 6 bases and J gave up 5 bases, with 19 bases separating them. CDR1 and CDR2 (germline): KGHDR, SFDVKD. Source study methods: Estimation of nucleated cell counts relied on the amplification of reference gene primers. Measured with immunoSEQ multiplex PCR; TCRdb has only the in-frame clones, and not every one. V and J calls and clone size come straight from that table; D and trimming were deduced from the DNA. The sample carries about 200,000 clones, around 90% recorded once. The sample taken for sequencing was peripheral blood. The rearrangement links TRBV24-1 to TRBJ1-5, with D uncertain. This TCR derives from a man between 50 and 59 years old with acute or convalescent COVID-19. In nucleotides, the CDR3 is TGTGCCACCAGTCCCACGACAACCTTGCCCGATCAGCCCCAGCATTTT. Translation gives CATSPTTTLPDQPQHF.